This TCR beta chain was found in a study of STAT5B mutations in CD4+ large granular lymphocyte leukemia. Assay: immunoSEQ multiplex PCR; the TCRdb copy retains only in-frame clones and omits some. The sample shows about 37,000 clones, about 85% of them seen only once. The CDR3 contains 16 residues. Per germline, CDR1 WSHSY and CDR2 SAAADI. V shed 6 bases, J shed 6 bases, and the junction held 12 bases outside the gene matches. Healthy controls were blood donor buffy coats. The sample was CD4+ T cells from blood buffy coats. V is TRBV10-2 and J is TRBJ2-4; 9 bases fit TRBD1. The sequence was obtained from a human donor in good health. Written as DNA, the CDR3 is TGCGCCAGCAGCGAACAGGGGGCGGGATCGATAAACATTCAGTACTTC. It is translated as CASSEQGAGSINIQYF.